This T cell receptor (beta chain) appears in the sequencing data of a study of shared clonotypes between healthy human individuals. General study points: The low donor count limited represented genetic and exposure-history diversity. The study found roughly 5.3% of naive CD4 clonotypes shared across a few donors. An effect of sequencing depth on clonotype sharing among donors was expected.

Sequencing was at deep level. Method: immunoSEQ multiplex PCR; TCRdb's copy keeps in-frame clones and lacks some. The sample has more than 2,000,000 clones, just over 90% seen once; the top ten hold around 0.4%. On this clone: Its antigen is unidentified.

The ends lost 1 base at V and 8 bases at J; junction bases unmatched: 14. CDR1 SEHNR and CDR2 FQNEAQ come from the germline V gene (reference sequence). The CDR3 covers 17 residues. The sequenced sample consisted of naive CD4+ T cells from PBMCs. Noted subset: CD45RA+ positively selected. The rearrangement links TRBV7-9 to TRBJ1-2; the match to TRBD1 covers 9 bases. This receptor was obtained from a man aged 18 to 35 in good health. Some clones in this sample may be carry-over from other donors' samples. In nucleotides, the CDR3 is TGTGCCAGCAGCTTAGGACGGGGACAGGGCTCCGTCCTGGGCTACACCTTC. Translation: CASSLGRGQGSVLGYTF. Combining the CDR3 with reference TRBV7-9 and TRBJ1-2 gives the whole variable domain DTGVSQNPRHKITKRGQNVTFRCDPISEHNRLYWYRQTLGQGPEFLTYFQNEAQLEKSRLLSDRFSAERPKGSFSTLEIQRTEQGDSAMYLCASSLGRGQGSVLGYTFGSGTRLTVV.